These T cell receptor beta chains were read from a single sample in a study of shared clonotypes between healthy human individuals. Assay used: immunoSEQ multiplex PCR; TCRdb lists only in-frame clones, some missing. The table records around 2.1 million clones, about 94% of them present only once. Material: naive CD4+ T cells sorted from blood. The receptors derive from a man younger than 30 in good health. Both conserved end residues are part of each CDR3. A D gene is named only where the DNA matches it firmly. Size tells how often a clone was seen (once, few, many) or the class of an expanded clone, and some rows leave it out.

abundance	d_gene	v_gene	j_gene	CDR3aa	CDR3nt
.	.	TRBV11-2	TRBJ1-1	CASSSRTESPEAFF	TGTGCCAGCAGTTCAAGGACGGAAAGCCCTGAAGCTTTCTTT
.	.	TRBV6-5	TRBJ2-7	CATKRDAGGEQYF	TGTGCCACCAAACGGGACGCTGGGGGGGAGCAGTACTTC
.	.	TRBV9	TRBJ1-6	CASSVDPNNSPLHF	TGTGCCAGCAGCGTAGACCCCAATAATTCACCCCTCCACTTT
once	TRBD2	TRBV12-5	TRBJ2-3	CASGLEVAGCVF	TGTGCTAGTGGTTTGGAGGTAGCGGGGTGCGTTTTT
.	.	TRBV15	TRBJ2-2	CATKRGPDTGELFF	TGTGCCACAAAGCGAGGGCCCGACACCGGGGAGCTGTTTTTT
.	.	TRBV7-2	TRBJ2-1	CASGGAGPYNEQFF	TGTGCCAGCGGGGGGGCGGGTCCCTACAATGAGCAGTTCTTC
.	.	TRBV9	TRBJ1-4	CASSTSTGLNEKLFF	TGTGCCAGCAGCACGTCGACAGGCCTTAATGAAAAACTGTTTTTT
.	.	TRBV10-3	TRBJ2-5	CAISELMGEETQYF	TGTGCCATCAGTGAGTTGATGGGGGAAGAGACCCAGTACTTC
.	TRBD1	TRBV14	TRBJ1-6	CASSPYRDSLSPLHF	TGTGCCAGCAGCCCATACCGGGACAGTCTCTCACCCCTCCACTTT
.	TRBD2	TRBV19	TRBJ2-5	CASSSSGGQETQYF	TGTGCCAGTAGTTCCTCGGGAGGCCAAGAGACCCAGTACTTC
.	.	TRBV10-3	TRBJ2-1	CAISESNEQFF	TGTGCCATCAGTGAAAGCAATGAGCAGTTCTTC
.	.	TRBV11-1	TRBJ1-6	CASSSLSQGNSPLHF	TGTGCCAGCAGCTCCCTTTCGCAGGGGAATTCACCCCTCCACTTT
few	.	TRBV7-2	TRBJ2-7	CASSLAGSSYEQYF	TGTGCCAGCAGCTTAGCGGGCAGCTCCTACGAGCAGTACTTC
.	.	TRBV6-6	TRBJ2-7	CASSTGKNSYEQYF	TGTGCCAGCAGTACAGGGAAGAACTCCTACGAGCAGTACTTC
once	TRBD1	TRBV10-1	TRBJ1-1	CASSERAGGYTEAFF	TGCGCCAGCAGTGAGAGGGCAGGGGGCTACACTGAAGCTTTCTTT
.	.	TRBV5-1	TRBJ1-2	CASSRDGDGYTF	TGCGCCAGCAGCAGGGACGGGGATGGCTACACCTTC
.	TRBD2	TRBV5-4	TRBJ2-3	CASKLAGTDTQYF	TGTGCCAGTAAACTAGCGGGAACAGATACGCAGTATTTT
.	.	TRBV15	TRBJ1-5	CATSRDRGRQPQHF	TGTGCCACCAGCAGAGACAGGGGTCGTCAGCCCCAGCATTTT
.	.	TRBV18	TRBJ2-7	CASSPRGSYYEQYF	TGTGCCAGCTCACCACGAGGATCCTACTACGAGCAGTACTTC
.	TRBD1	TRBV7-8	TRBJ1-1	CASSLGQGYTEAFF	TGTGCCAGCAGCTTAGGACAGGGGTACACTGAAGCTTTCTTT
.	TRBD2	TRBV11-3	TRBJ2-1	CASSLGRGVVDEQFF	TGTGCCAGCAGCTTAGGGCGGGGGGTCGTCGATGAGCAGTTCTTC
.	.	TRBV27	TRBJ2-6	CASSLDTGSGANVLTF	TGTGCCAGCAGTTTGGATACAGGGTCTGGGGCCAACGTCCTGACTTTC
.	TRBD1	TRBV18	TRBJ2-3	CASSPDRGADTQYF	TGTGCCAGCTCTCCCGACAGGGGAGCAGATACGCAGTATTTT
.	TRBD2	TRBV30	TRBJ2-3	CAWSVLWTSGRTDTQYF	TGTGCCTGGAGTGTACTTTGGACTAGCGGGAGGACAGATACGCAGTATTTT
.	TRBD1	TRBV19	TRBJ2-2	CASSMGTGTGELFF	TGTGCCAGTAGTATGGGGACAGGCACCGGGGAGCTGTTTTTT
.	TRBD2	TRBV5-4	TRBJ2-5	CASSPRLAGDQETQYF	TGTGCCAGCAGCCCCCGACTAGCGGGAGACCAAGAGACCCAGTACTTC
.	.	TRBV19	TRBJ2-3	CASSTWGIPDTQYF	TGTGCCAGTAGTACCTGGGGGATTCCAGATACGCAGTATTTT
.	.	TRBV19	TRBJ1-4	CASSIAAGEQKLFF	TGTGCCAGTAGTATAGCGGCAGGGGAACAAAAACTGTTTTTT
.	.	TRBV28	TRBJ2-5	CASSLWSTGETQYF	TGTGCCAGCAGTTTATGGTCAACGGGAGAGACCCAGTACTTC